A single sample is the source of the 30 T cell receptor beta chains below, sequenced in a study of blood T cells in healthy people across ages. For the second PCR, which ran for about 6 to 11 cycles, a sample-barcoded 5' primer and a J-beta primer mix were used. TCRdb re-analysed the 5' RACE reads in MiXCR, keeping a single row per CDR3 protein. This table holds hundreds of thousands of distinct CDR3 sequences, around 48% found once. The sequencing sample was made of blood. These receptor sequences come from a man younger than 45 in good health.

In its sample, this clonotype was seen a few times. The chain uses TRBV20-1 and TRBJ2-1; D is perhaps TRBD2 (5 bases). V was cut by 1 base and J by 2 bases, with 9 bases left in between. The CDR3 length is 14 residues. CDR1 and CDR2 (germline): DFQATT, SNEGSKA (reference sequence). The CDR3 loop is CSARGKGAYNEQFF. The DNA for the CDR3 is TGCAGTGCTAGAGGAAAGGGAGCCTACAATGAGCAGTTCTTC.

The chain combines TRBV7-9 with TRBJ1-1; TRBD1 matches 7 bases. The V gene's germline CDR1 is SEHNR and CDR2 FQNEAQ (reference sequence). This CDR3 has 13 residues. The V segment lost 0 bases and the J segment 7 bases; nucleotides outside the gene matches: 2. CDR3 in DNA: TGTGCCAGCAGCTTAGCGGCAGGGGGTGAAGCTTTCTTT. It codes for CASSLAAGGEAFF.

The chain links TRBV10-3 to TRBJ2-1, with 10 bases identical to TRBD1. In germline, CDR1 is ENHRY, CDR2 SYGVKD. The CDR3 covers 15 residues. Trimming cost V 3 bases and J 8 bases; bases outside gene matches: 7. The CDR3, as DNA: TGTGCCATCAGTGACGTGGCCGGGACAGGGGATGAGCAGTTCTTC. Translation gives CAISDVAGTGDEQFF.

Remarks on this clonotype: Sequence at one end of the junction differs from germline and may be a read error. The chain couples TRBV6-2 or TRBV6-3 to TRBJ2-3; 8 nucleotides match TRBD1. The CDR3 contains 19 residues. Germline V gives CDR1 MNHEY, CDR2 SVGEGT. In nucleotides, the CDR3 is TGTGCCAGCAGTTTCTCCACTTTCAGGGGGCCTGATAGCACAGATACGCGGTATTTT. This codes for CASSFSTFRGPDSTDTRYF.

The V call is TRBV6-5, the J call TRBJ2-1; possibly TRBD2 for D (5 bases). This CDR3 comprises 15 residues. Germline loops: CDR1 MNHEY, CDR2 SVGAGI. V dropped 2 bases and J dropped 4 bases, with 12 bases sitting between them. As DNA, the CDR3 is TGTGCCAGCAGTTACACGGGGATATTTTACAATGAGCAGTTCTTC. Its translation is CASSYTGIFYNEQFF.

The rearrangement joins TRBV30 to TRBJ2-3; 7 positions agree with TRBD2. CDR3 length: 16 amino acids. Germline CDR1 and CDR2: GTSNPN and SVGIG (reference sequence). The ends lost 2 bases at V and 1 base at J; junction bases unmatched: 9. CDR3 amino acids: CAWSSQGRGGTDTQYF. CDR3 nucleotide sequence: TGTGCCTGGAGTTCACAAGGACGGGGGGGCACAGATACGCAGTATTTT.

The chain is built from TRBV28 and TRBJ1-1, with D unresolved. The CDR3 is made up of 14 amino acids. Germline assignment: CDR1 MDHEN and CDR2 SYDVKM. The V end was cut by 6 bases, the J end by 5 bases, with 16 bases between. CDR3 nucleotide sequence: TGTGCCAGCAGCCGCGGGTCAGAAGTTACTGAAGCTTTCTTT. Translation: CASSRGSEVTEAFF.

This sequence joins TRBV7-9 and TRBJ2-3, with D possibly TRBD2 on 5 matching bases. Germline values: CDR1 SEHNR, CDR2 FQNEAQ (reference sequence). V was clipped by 6 bases and J by 0 bases, with 13 bases between them. This CDR3 is 15 amino acids long. CDR3 sequence reads: CASRTGILSTDTQYF. CDR3 bases: TGTGCCAGCAGGACGGGGATCCTTAGCACAGATACGCAGTATTTT. Variable domain in full (rest from reference TRBV7-9 and TRBJ2-3): DTGVSQNPRHKITKRGQNVTFRCDPISEHNRLYWYRQTLGQGPEFLTYFQNEAQLEKSRLLSDRFSAERPKGSFSTLEIQRTEQGDSAMYLCASRTGILSTDTQYFGPGTRLTVL.

The V gene is TRBV20-1, the J gene TRBJ1-1; the match to TRBD1 covers 7 bases. CDR3 size: 15 residues. J was trimmed by 2 bases and V by 6 bases; bases with no gene match: 12. Germline V gene sequence: CDR1 DFQATT, CDR2 SNEGSKA (reference sequence). CDR3 sequence: CSAPPQGLGNTEAFF. DNA for the CDR3: TGCAGTGCCCCCCCACAGGGGCTGGGCAACACTGAAGCTTTCTTT.

Only a few counts were recorded for this clonotype. This chain connects TRBV5-1 to TRBJ1-5; 10 bases fit TRBD1. The CDR3 covers 17 residues. V dropped 0 bases and J dropped 4; count of bases not matched to a gene: 7. Germline V gene lookup returns CDR1 SGHRS and CDR2 YFSETQ. The CDR3 region has the DNA TGCGCCAGCAGCTTGGGATCGGGGACAGGGGATAATCAGCCCCAGCATTTT. It yields the protein CASSLGSGTGDNQPQHF.

The chain employs TRBV9 and TRBJ1-4; 10 positions agree with TRBD1. Per germline, CDR1 SGDLS and CDR2 YYNGEE. Unmatched junction bases numbered 7, after V lost 4 bases and J lost 7 bases. This CDR3 is 15 amino acids long. This chain's CDR3 is CASSPGQGNIEKLFF. DNA for the CDR3: TGTGCCAGCAGCCCGGGACAGGGGAATATTGAAAAACTGTTTTTT.

This clonotype appeared once. V and J are TRBV5-5 and TRBJ1-2, with a weak D call TRBD1 (5 bases). Trimming stripped 3 bases from V and 4 bases from J, with 13 bases between. The CDR3 consists of 14 residues. Germline V gives CDR1 SGHKS, CDR2 YYEKEE (reference sequence). DNA for the CDR3: TGTGCCAGCAGCTCCCTGGGACGGACCTATGGCTACACCTTC. Amino acids: CASSSLGRTYGYTF. Drawing the rest from reference TRBV5-5 and TRBJ1-2, the complete variable domain is DAGVTQSPTHLIKTRGQQVTLRCSPISGHKSVSWYQQVLGQGPQFIFQYYEKEERGRGNFPDRFSARQFPNYSSELNVNALLLGDSALYLCASSSLGRTYGYTFGSGTRLTVV.

Only one count was recorded for this clonotype. This chain connects TRBV20-1 to TRBJ2-3, with 12 positions matching TRBD2. With V trimmed by 4 bases and J by 2 bases, 7 bases remained unmatched. From germline, CDR1 is DFQATT and CDR2 SNEGSKA (reference sequence). The CDR3 is 16 residues long. CDR3 DNA: TGCAGTGCTACCCCAACTAGCGGGGGGATCACAGATACGCAGTATTTT. Translated, it gives CSATPTSGGITDTQYF.

This clonotype was counted a few times. The CDR3 bases are TGTGCCAGCAGCAGGGAGGGGGGGGGTACCACTGAAGCTTTCTTT. Translating it yields CASSREGGGTTEAFF. This chain connects TRBV7-2 to TRBJ1-1, with D possibly being TRBD1 (6 bases). Germline values: CDR1 SGHTA, CDR2 FQGNSA. The CDR3 length is 15 residues. The germline V and J ends were trimmed by 5 bases and 4 bases, with 17 bases remaining between them. Filled out from reference TRBV7-2 and TRBJ1-1, the complete variable domain reads GAGVSQSPSNKVTEKGKDVELRCDPISGHTALYWYRQSLGQGLEFLIYFQGNSAPDKSGLPSDRFSAERTGGSVSTLTIQRTQQEDSAVYLCASSREGGGTTEAFFGQGTRLTVV.

This clonotype has at least ten counts. The rearrangement links TRBV7-9 to TRBJ1-6; D not resolved. The CDR3 sequence is 12 residues long. Deletions cut 5 bases from V and 16 bases from J, with 15 bases between. CDR1 and CDR2 from the germline V gene are SEHNR and FQNEAQ (reference sequence). The CDR3 here is CASSPLGYLLHF. CDR3 bases: TGTGCCAGCAGCCCCCTCGGATACCTGCTCCACTTT.

The chain has TRBV20-1 and TRBJ2-1; 12 nucleotides line up with TRBD2. The CDR3 is 17 amino acids. The germline V gene has CDR1 DFQATT and CDR2 SNEGSKA (reference sequence). V shed 5 bases, J shed 0 bases, and the junction held 8 bases outside the gene matches. As DNA, the CDR3 is TGCAGTGCTCAGAACGGACTAGCGGGGAGCTCCTACAATGAGCAGTTCTTC. Amino acids: CSAQNGLAGSSYNEQFF.

The table lists this clonotype with a few counts. The chain couples TRBV12-3 or TRBV12-4 to TRBJ1-2, with unresolved D. With 6 bases removed from V and 4 bases from J, the gap between germline ends came to 18 bases. The CDR3 has 15 residues. The CDR3 reads CASRPHGVPGYGYTF. In DNA, the CDR3 is TGTGCCAGCAGACCTCACGGGGTCCCGGGCTATGGCTACACCTTC.

The chain links TRBV6-5 to TRBJ1-1; tentatively, D is TRBD1 (6 bases). This CDR3 spans 11 amino acids. Germline V gene data show CDR1 as MNHEY and CDR2 as SVGAGI. Trimming took 6 bases from V and 12 from J, leaving 14 bases between them. The CDR3 DNA reads TGTGCCAGCAGCGAAACAGGGCAAACTTTCTTT. Amino acids: CASSETGQTFF.

The V call is TRBV6-1, the J call TRBJ1-1; D not certain. V lost 7 bases and J 1 base, leaving 13 bases between the germline ends. Germline V gene data show CDR1 as MNHNS and CDR2 as SASEGT. The CDR3 runs to 14 residues. The CDR3 sequence: CASMAQAENTEAFF. The CDR3 DNA is TGTGCCAGCATGGCGCAGGCCGAGAACACTGAAGCTTTCTTT.

The chain has TRBV27 and TRBJ2-7, with 10 positions matching TRBD1. This CDR3 has 15 amino acids. From germline, CDR1 is MNHEY and CDR2 SMNVEV (reference sequence). The trim removed 6 bases at V and 5 bases at J, leaving 10 bases unmatched. CDR3 protein: CASSLGTGDVNEQYF. In DNA form, the CDR3 reads TGTGCCAGCAGCCTCGGGACAGGGGATGTCAACGAGCAGTACTTC.

J is TRBJ2-1 and V is TRBV12-3 or TRBV12-4; the match to TRBD2 covers 13 bases. V lost 5 bases to trimming and J lost 9 bases; unmatched junction nucleotides: 7. CDR3 size: 15 residues. CDR3 protein: CASSRLAGGGSEQFF. In nucleotides, the CDR3 is TGTGCCAGCAGTCGACTAGCGGGGGGAGGTAGTGAGCAGTTCTTC.

This clonotype has a single count. The chain recombines TRBV12-3 or TRBV12-4 with TRBJ2-1, with D unclear. V was pared by 4 bases and J by 9 bases, with 19 bases between. The CDR3 extends over 15 amino acids. CDR3 nucleotide sequence: TGTGCCAGCAGTTCCCTCCCGCCTGCTTTGGGTGAGCAGTTCTTC. The encoded protein is CASSSLPPALGEQFF.

This clonotype has a count of ten or more. The chain couples TRBV29-1 to TRBJ2-7; weak D call: TRBD1 (7 bases). The germline V and J ends were trimmed by 7 bases and 3 bases, with 25 bases remaining between them. CDR3 length: 16 amino acids. Germline V gene data show CDR1 as SQVTM and CDR2 as ANQGSEA. The CDR3, as DNA: TGCAGCGCTCGAACCGATGACAGGGAGGACAGCTACGAGCAGTACTTC. Translating gives CSARTDDREDSYEQYF.

Only a few counts were recorded for this clonotype. The chain links TRBV12-3 or TRBV12-4 to TRBJ2-7; 7 nucleotides line up with TRBD1. The CDR3 is 15 amino acids. The trim removed 5 bases at V and 1 base at J, leaving 8 bases unmatched. CDR3 sequence reads: CASSVGTAFSYEQYF. CDR3 bases: TGTGCCAGCAGTGTGGGGACAGCTTTTTCCTACGAGCAGTACTTC.

V is TRBV6-5 and J is TRBJ2-3; unclear D gene. CDR3 length: 12 residues. Germline values: CDR1 MNHEY, CDR2 SVGAGI. Trimming stripped 5 bases from V and 4 bases from J, with 7 bases between. The CDR3 sequence: CASSAPSDTQYF. CDR3 nucleotide sequence: TGTGCCAGCAGTGCCCCCTCAGATACGCAGTATTTT.

The rearrangement uses TRBV7-2 and TRBJ2-7; D assignment may be TRBD1 or TRBD2 (6 bases each). Per germline, CDR1 SGHTA and CDR2 FQGNSA. The V and J ends lost 1 base and 0 bases respectively, with 10 bases between them. The CDR3 length is 15 residues. The CDR3 DNA is TGTGCCAGCAGCTTAGTAGGGGGGAGCTCCTACGAGCAGTACTTC. Protein sequence: CASSLVGGSSYEQYF.

The rearrangement joins TRBV2 to TRBJ1-2; TRBD1 is a possible D gene (5 bases). Between the trimmed V and J ends, which lost 0 bases and 3 bases, there was a span of 14 bases. Looked up from germline, CDR1 is SNHLY and CDR2 is FYNNEI. The CDR3 loop spans 16 amino acids. The CDR3: CASSEARTPSDYGYTF. The CDR3 bases are TGTGCCAGCAGTGAAGCCCGGACACCTTCGGACTATGGCTACACCTTC.

Note on this clonotype: Given a much more abundant clone one base away, this may be a read error. The chain is built from TRBV9 and TRBJ2-7, with D uncertain. The J call could be wrong; TRBJ2-5 is a better fit for the DNA end. CDR1 is SGDLS and CDR2 is YYNGEE in the germline V gene. This CDR3 spans 16 amino acids. This chain's CDR3 is CASQASGEFAEETQYF. DNA for the CDR3: TGTGCCAGCCAGGCAAGTGGCGAGTTTGCGGAAGAGACCCAGTACTTC.

The chain uses TRBV7-6 and TRBJ2-5; TRBD1 agrees at 7 bases. The germline gives CDR1 SGHVS, CDR2 FNYEAQ. J gave up 5 bases and V 5 bases, and 5 bases lay outside the gene matches. There are 13 residues in the CDR3. The CDR3 loop reads CASSDRVLETQYF. The CDR3 DNA reads as TGTGCCAGCAGCGACAGGGTTTTGGAGACCCAGTACTTC.

The V and J genes are TRBV27 and TRBJ2-2; 8 bases align to TRBD2. Losses at the gene ends were 7 bases for V and 3 bases for J; bases not matched to a gene: 10. The CDR3 length is 16 residues. Germline-derived CDR1 and CDR2 are MNHEY and SMNVEV (reference sequence). CDR3 in amino acids: CASIRWAGGDTGELFF. CDR3 nucleotides: TGTGCCAGCATCCGGTGGGCGGGGGGAGACACCGGGGAGCTGTTTTTT.